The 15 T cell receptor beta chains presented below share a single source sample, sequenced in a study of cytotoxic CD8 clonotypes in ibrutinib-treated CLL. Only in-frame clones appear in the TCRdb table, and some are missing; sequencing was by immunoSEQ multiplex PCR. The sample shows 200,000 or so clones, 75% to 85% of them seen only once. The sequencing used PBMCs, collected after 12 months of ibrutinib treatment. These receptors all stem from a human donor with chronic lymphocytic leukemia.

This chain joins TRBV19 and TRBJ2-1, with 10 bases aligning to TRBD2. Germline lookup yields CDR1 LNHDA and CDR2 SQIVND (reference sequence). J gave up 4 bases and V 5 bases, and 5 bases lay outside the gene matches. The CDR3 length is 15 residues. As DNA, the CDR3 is TGTGCCAGTAGTGCTAGCGGGAGAGTTTACAATGAGCAGTTCTTC. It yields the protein CASSASGRVYNEQFF.

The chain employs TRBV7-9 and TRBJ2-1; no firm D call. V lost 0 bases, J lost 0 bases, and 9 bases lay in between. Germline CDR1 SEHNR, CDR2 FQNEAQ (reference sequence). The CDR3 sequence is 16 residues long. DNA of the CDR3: TGTGCCAGCAGCTTAGCGGTGCGGAGCTCCTACAATGAGCAGTTCTTC. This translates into CASSLAVRSSYNEQFF.

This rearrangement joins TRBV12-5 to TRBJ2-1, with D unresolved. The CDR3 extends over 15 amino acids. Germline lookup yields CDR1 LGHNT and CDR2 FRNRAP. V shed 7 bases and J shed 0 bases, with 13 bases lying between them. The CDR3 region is CASAPDWSSYNEQFF. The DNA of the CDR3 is TGTGCTAGTGCCCCTGACTGGAGCTCCTACAATGAGCAGTTCTTC.

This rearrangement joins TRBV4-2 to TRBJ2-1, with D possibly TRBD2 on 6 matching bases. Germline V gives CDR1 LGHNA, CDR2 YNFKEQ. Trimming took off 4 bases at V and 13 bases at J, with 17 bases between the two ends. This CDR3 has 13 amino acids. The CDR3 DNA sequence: TGTGCCAGCAGCCCCCTAGGAGGGACTTATCAGTTCTTC. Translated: CASSPLGGTYQFF.

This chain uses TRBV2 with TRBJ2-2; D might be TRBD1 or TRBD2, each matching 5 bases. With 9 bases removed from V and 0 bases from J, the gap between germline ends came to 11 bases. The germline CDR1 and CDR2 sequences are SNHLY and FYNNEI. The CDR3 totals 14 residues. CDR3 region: CARGELSNTGELFF. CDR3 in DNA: TGTGCCAGGGGGGAGCTTTCGAACACCGGGGAGCTGTTTTTT.

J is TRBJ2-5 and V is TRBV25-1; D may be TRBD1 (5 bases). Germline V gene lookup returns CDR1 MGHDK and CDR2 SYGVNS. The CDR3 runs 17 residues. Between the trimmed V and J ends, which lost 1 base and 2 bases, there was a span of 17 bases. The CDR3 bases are TGTGCCAGCAGTGAATTGGGGTTTGGTGGGGCTCAAGAGACCCAGTACTTC. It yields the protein CASSELGFGGAQETQYF.

CDR3 nucleotides: TGCGCCAGCAGCCATGGAGCGGGGGGGCTGAGGGAGACCCAGTACTTC. Translated: CASSHGAGGLRETQYF. V and J are TRBV4-1 and TRBJ2-5; 10 bases agree with TRBD2. V lost 3 bases to trimming and J lost 5 bases; unmatched junction nucleotides: 9. Per germline, CDR1 MGHRA and CDR2 YSYEKL. This CDR3 region has 16 residues.

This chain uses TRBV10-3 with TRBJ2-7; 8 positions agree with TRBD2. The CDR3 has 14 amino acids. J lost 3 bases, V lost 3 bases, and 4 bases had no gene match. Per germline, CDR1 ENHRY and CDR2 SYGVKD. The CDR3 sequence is CAISDGLAHYEQYF. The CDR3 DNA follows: TGTGCCATCAGTGACGGACTAGCCCACTACGAGCAGTACTTC.

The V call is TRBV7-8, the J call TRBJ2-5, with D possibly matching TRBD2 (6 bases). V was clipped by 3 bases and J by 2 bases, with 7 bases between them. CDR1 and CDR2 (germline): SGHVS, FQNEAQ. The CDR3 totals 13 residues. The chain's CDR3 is CASSFAGQETQYF. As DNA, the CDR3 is TGTGCCAGCAGCTTCGCGGGACAAGAGACCCAGTACTTC.

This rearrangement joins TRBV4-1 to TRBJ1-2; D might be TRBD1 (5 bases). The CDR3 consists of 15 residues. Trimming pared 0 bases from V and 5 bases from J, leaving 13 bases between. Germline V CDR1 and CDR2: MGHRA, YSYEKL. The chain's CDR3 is CASSQETAGLYGYTF. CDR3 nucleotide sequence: TGCGCCAGCAGCCAAGAAACTGCAGGGTTATATGGCTACACCTTC.

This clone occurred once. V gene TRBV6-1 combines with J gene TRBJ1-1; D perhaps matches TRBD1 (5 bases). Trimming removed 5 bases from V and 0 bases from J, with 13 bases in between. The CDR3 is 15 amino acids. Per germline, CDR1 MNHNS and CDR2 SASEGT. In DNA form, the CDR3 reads TGTGCCAGCAGTTCCGGGGGTGACTTGAACACTGAAGCTTTCTTT. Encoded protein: CASSSGGDLNTEAFF.

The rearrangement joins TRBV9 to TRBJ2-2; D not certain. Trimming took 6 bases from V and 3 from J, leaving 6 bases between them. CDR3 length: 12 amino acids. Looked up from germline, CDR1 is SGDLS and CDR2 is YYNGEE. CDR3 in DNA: TGTGCCAGCACCGCCTACACCGGGGAGCTGTTTTTT. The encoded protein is CASTAYTGELFF. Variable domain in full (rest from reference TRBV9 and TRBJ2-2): DSGVTQTPKHLITATGQRVTLRCSPRSGDLSVYWYQQSLDQGLQFLIQYYNGEERAKGNILERFSAQQFPDLHSELNLSSLELGDSALYFCASTAYTGELFFGEGSRLTVL.

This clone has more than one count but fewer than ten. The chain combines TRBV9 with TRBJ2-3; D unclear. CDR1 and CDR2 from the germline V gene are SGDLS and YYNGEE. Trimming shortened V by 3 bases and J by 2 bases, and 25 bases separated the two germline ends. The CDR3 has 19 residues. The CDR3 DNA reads TGTGCCAGCAGCGCCCTTAGTCCGTCGAGTGGTCGCTCCACAGATACGCAGTATTTT. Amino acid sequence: CASSALSPSSGRSTDTQYF.

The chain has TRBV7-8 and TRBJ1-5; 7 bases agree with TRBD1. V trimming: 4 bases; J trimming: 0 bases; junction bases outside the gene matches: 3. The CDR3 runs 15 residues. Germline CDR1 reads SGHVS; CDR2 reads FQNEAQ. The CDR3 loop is CASSSTGNSNQPQHF. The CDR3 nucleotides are TGTGCCAGCAGCTCGACAGGGAATAGCAATCAGCCCCAGCATTTT.

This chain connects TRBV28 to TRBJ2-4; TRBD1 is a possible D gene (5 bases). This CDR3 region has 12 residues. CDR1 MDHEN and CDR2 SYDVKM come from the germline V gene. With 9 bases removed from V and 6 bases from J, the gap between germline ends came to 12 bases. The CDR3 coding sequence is TGTGCCAGTGAACAGGACACAAACATTCAGTACTTC. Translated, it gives CASEQDTNIQYF.